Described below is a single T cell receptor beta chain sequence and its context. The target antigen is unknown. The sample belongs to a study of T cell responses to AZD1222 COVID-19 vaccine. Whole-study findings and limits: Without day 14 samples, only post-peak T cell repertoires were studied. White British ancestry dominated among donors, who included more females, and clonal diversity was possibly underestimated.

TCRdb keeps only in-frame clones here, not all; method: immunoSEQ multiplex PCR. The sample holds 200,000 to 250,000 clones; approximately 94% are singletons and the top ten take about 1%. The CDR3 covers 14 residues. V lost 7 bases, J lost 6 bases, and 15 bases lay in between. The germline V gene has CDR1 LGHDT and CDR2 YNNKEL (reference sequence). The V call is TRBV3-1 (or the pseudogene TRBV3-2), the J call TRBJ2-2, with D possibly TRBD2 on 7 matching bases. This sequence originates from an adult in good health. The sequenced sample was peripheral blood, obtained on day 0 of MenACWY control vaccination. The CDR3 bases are TGTGCCAGCATAGGAGGGGGGGCCTCCGGGGAGCTGTTTTTT. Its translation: CASIGGGASGELFF.